What follows describes a single TCR beta chain. The data belong to a study of T cell changes during pregnancy in multiple sclerosis. Clones were read by immunoSEQ multiplex PCR, and TCRdb kept only the in-frame ones, dropping some. This sample yields roughly 80,000 clones, of which under 95% are seen a single time; about 1.5% belongs to the top ten. Germline assignment: CDR1 MRHNA and CDR2 SNTAGT. Trimming cost V 0 bases and J 4 bases; bases outside gene matches: 8. CDR3 length equals 17 residues. The gene calls are TRBV6-4 and TRBJ1-1, with 10 bases aligning to TRBD1. This receptor was identified in a female donor with multiple sclerosis, enrolled in a pregnancy study. Sequencing used peripheral blood, obtained before pregnancy. The CDR3 bases are TGTGCCAGCAGTGACTCGGGACAGGGGCGGGGGGGCACTGAAGCTTTCTTT. Residues: CASSDSGQGRGGTEAFF.